Following are 30 T cell receptor beta chains from one sample sequenced in a study of CD8 T cells in ankylosing spondylitis. MiXCR, applied by TCRdb to the 5' RACE reads, yields one record per CDR3 protein. This table has about 160,000 distinct CDR3 sequences, under 45% appearing once. Material for sequencing was synovial fluid, either unsorted or a sorted T cell fraction (not recorded which). The origin of the receptors is a male donor with ankylosing spondylitis.

This clonotype was seen only a few times. The chain recombines TRBV7-9 with TRBJ2-2; D not resolved. The V gene lost 1 base and the J gene lost 3 bases, with 9 bases spanning the gap. The germline gives CDR1 SEHNR, CDR2 FQNEAQ (reference sequence). CDR3 size: 15 residues. The DNA for the CDR3 is TGTGCCAGCAGCTTAGACGAATTTTACACCGGGGAGCTGTTTTTT. It specifies CASSLDEFYTGELFF.

This clonotype has only a few counts. The chain links TRBV11-2 to TRBJ1-1; the D gene is possibly TRBD1 (5 bases). The CDR3 has 12 amino acids. The V gene's germline CDR1 is SGHAT and CDR2 FQNNGV. V lost 8 bases and J lost 4, with 11 bases in between. This CDR3 reads CASAGLGTEAFF. DNA of the CDR3: TGTGCCAGCGCGGGGCTGGGCACTGAAGCTTTCTTT.

The V gene is TRBV12-3 or TRBV12-4, the J gene TRBJ2-3, with TRBD1 identical over 7 bases. Unmatched junction bases numbered 10, after V lost 7 bases and J lost 6 bases. The CDR3 length is 14 residues. The CDR3 DNA sequence: TGTGCCAGCACCTTCAGGGGGTGGAAGGATACGCAGTATTTT. Protein: CASTFRGWKDTQYF.

The rearrangement joins TRBV11-2 to TRBJ2-5; 9 nucleotides agree with TRBD2. The V and J ends lost 0 bases and 5 bases, in that order; junction bases with no gene match: 13. CDR3 length equals 18 residues. CDR1 is SGHAT, CDR2 FQNNGV, per germline. The CDR3 nucleotides read TGTGCCAGCAGCTTAGACCGGACTAGCGCCTTGAGGGGGGAGACCCAGTACTTC. This gives the protein CASSLDRTSALRGETQYF.

The chain joins TRBV7-9 to TRBJ2-1; D might be TRBD2 (5 bases). CDR1 and CDR2 from the germline V gene are SEHNR and FQNEAQ (reference sequence). V shed 5 bases and J shed 7 bases, with 12 bases lying between them. The CDR3 has 13 amino acids. CDR3 amino acids: CASSHSVQNEQFF. Written as DNA, the CDR3 is TGTGCCAGCAGCCATAGCGTTCAGAATGAGCAGTTCTTC.

CDR3 nucleotide sequence: TGTGCCAGCAGCCACACCCTAAGCGGGAGGGGAGAGTGGGACGAGCAGTACTTC. Amino acid sequence: CASSHTLSGRGEWDEQYF. The chain combines TRBV11-1 with TRBJ2-7; 10 nucleotides match TRBD2. In germline, CDR1 is SGHAT, CDR2 FQDESV (reference sequence). The trim removed 5 bases at V and 5 bases at J, leaving 18 bases unmatched. The CDR3 sequence is 18 residues long.

The DNA of the CDR3 is TGTGCCAGCAGCAATACAGGGGGTCTCTCCTACGAGCAGTACTTC. Its protein is CASSNTGGLSYEQYF. This sequence joins TRBV6-1 and TRBJ2-7, with 8 nucleotides matching TRBD1. The germline CDR1 and CDR2 sequences are MNHNS and SASEGT. V trimming: 6 bases; J trimming: 0 bases; junction bases outside the gene matches: 7. The CDR3 is 15 residues long.

The genes are TRBV29-1 and TRBJ2-1; 7 nucleotides agree with TRBD1. This CDR3 contains 15 residues. Germline V CDR1 and CDR2: SQVTM, ANQGSEA. The junction had 8 bases not matched to a gene; V was cut back by 6 bases and J by 0 bases. As DNA, the CDR3 is TGCAGCGTCGACGGACAGGCATACTCCTACAATGAGCAGTTCTTC. This encodes CSVDGQAYSYNEQFF.

CDR3 residues: CASSWVGEGYGYTF. In DNA form, the CDR3 reads TGTGCCAGCAGCTGGGTTGGGGAAGGCTATGGCTACACCTTC. The chain links TRBV5-5 to TRBJ1-2, with D unresolved. Deletions cut 3 bases from V and 4 bases from J, with 13 bases between. Germline CDR1 reads SGHKS; CDR2 reads YYEKEE (reference sequence). The CDR3 extends over 14 amino acids. The full variable domain, rest sourced from reference TRBV5-5 and TRBJ1-2, is DAGVTQSPTHLIKTRGQQVTLRCSPISGHKSVSWYQQVLGQGPQFIFQYYEKEERGRGNFPDRFSARQFPNYSSELNVNALLLGDSALYLCASSWVGEGYGYTFGSGTRLTVV.

This clonotype was observed a few times. The V and J genes are TRBV7-2 and TRBJ1-5; no clear D. Trimming took 7 bases from V and 8 from J, leaving 15 bases between them. The germline gives CDR1 SGHTA, CDR2 FQGNSA. The length of the CDR3 is 13 residues. CDR3 region: CASTLGLGEPQHF. The DNA of the CDR3 is TGTGCCAGCACCCTTGGCTTAGGCGAGCCCCAGCATTTT.

The chain joins TRBV4-1 to TRBJ1-5, with D unclear. The CDR3 is 16 residues long. The V gene lost 0 bases and the J gene lost 2 bases, with 11 bases spanning the gap. Germline-derived CDR1 and CDR2 are MGHRA and YSYEKL. CDR3 region: CASSQDGVPGNQPQHF. Written as DNA, the CDR3 is TGCGCCAGCAGCCAAGATGGGGTTCCGGGCAATCAGCCCCAGCATTTT.

This clonotype was seen a few times. The chain recombines TRBV12-5 with TRBJ1-1; 9 bases agree with TRBD1. Germline CDR1 and CDR2: LGHNT and FRNRAP. The CDR3 has 14 amino acids. The trim removed 7 bases at V and 1 base at J, leaving 4 bases unmatched. This CDR3 reads CASVGTGRNTEAFF. The CDR3 DNA sequence: TGTGCTAGTGTTGGGACAGGGCGGAACACTGAAGCTTTCTTT.

V is TRBV15 and J is TRBJ2-7; TRBD2 might be the D (6 bases). V lost 1 base to trimming and J lost 6 bases, with 10 bases between them. This CDR3 has 13 residues. CDR1 and CDR2 from the germline V gene are LNHNV and YYDKDF (reference sequence). The CDR3, as DNA: TGTGCCACCAGCAGAGTCTGGCGGGGCGAGCAGTACTTC. The encoded protein is CATSRVWRGEQYF.

J is TRBJ1-5 and V is TRBV4-1; unclear D gene. Trimming shortened V by 0 bases and J by 5 bases, and 14 bases separated the two germline ends. Germline V gene lookup returns CDR1 MGHRA and CDR2 YSYEKL. This CDR3 comprises 16 residues. The CDR3 bases are TGCGCCAGCAGCCAAGAGGTATCGTCCACAGATCAGCCCCAGCATTTT. Translated, it gives CASSQEVSSTDQPQHF.

The chain uses TRBV29-1 and TRBJ1-2, with D unclear. The V end lost 4 bases, the J end lost 5 bases, and 17 bases lay between the germline ends. The germline CDR1 and CDR2 sequences are SQVTM and ANQGSEA. The CDR3 runs 14 residues. The chain's CDR3 is CSVAPSGVFYGYTF. The CDR3 bases are TGCAGCGTTGCTCCCTCCGGGGTCTTTTATGGCTACACCTTC.

The sample holds a few counts of this clonotype. The rearrangement joins TRBV4-1 to TRBJ2-1; D not certain. This CDR3 region has 14 residues. Trimming cost V 1 base and J 4 bases, with 8 bases left between them. In germline, CDR1 is MGHRA, CDR2 YSYEKL. The CDR3 region has the DNA TGCGCCAGCAGCCAAGTGCACTCGTACAATGAGCAGTTCTTC. Its protein is CASSQVHSYNEQFF.

The chain carries TRBV10-2 and TRBJ1-1; 7 bases are shared with TRBD1. The CDR3 length is 16 residues. J gave up 1 base and V 6 bases, and 11 bases lay outside the gene matches. CDR1 and CDR2 from the germline V gene are WSHSY and SAAADI. CDR3 coding DNA: TGCGCCAGCAGGGGTTGGAGGGGGCAGAGGAACACTGAAGCTTTCTTT. Translating it yields CASRGWRGQRNTEAFF.

V gene TRBV4-1 combines with J gene TRBJ2-3; 7 nucleotides agree with TRBD2. J was trimmed by 6 bases and V by 2 bases; bases with no gene match: 8. The CDR3 loop spans 15 amino acids. The germline CDR1 and CDR2 sequences are MGHRA and YSYEKL. CDR3 DNA sequence: TGCGCCAGCAGCCAAATGTGGACTAGGTCGGATACGCAGTATTTT. Its protein product is CASSQMWTRSDTQYF.

The J gene is TRBJ2-4, the V gene TRBV19, with D perhaps matching TRBD1 (5 bases). Per germline, CDR1 LNHDA and CDR2 SQIVND (reference sequence). The CDR3 extends over 16 amino acids. Trimming removed 5 bases from V and 2 bases from J, with 16 bases in between. CDR3 nucleotide sequence: TGTGCCAGTAGTTTACAGGAATTAGGGACCAAAAACATTCAGTACTTC. Translation gives CASSLQELGTKNIQYF.

The CDR3 loop is CASSLSIGGGSPLHF. DNA of the CDR3: TGTGCCAGCAGTTTAAGTATAGGGGGGGGCTCACCCCTCCACTTT. This chain joins TRBV27 and TRBJ1-6, with a possible D match to TRBD1 (6 bases). V gave up 2 bases and J gave up 10 bases, with 15 bases separating them. This CDR3 is 15 amino acids long. The V gene's germline CDR1 is MNHEY and CDR2 SMNVEV (reference sequence).

The chain employs TRBV7-9 and TRBJ1-1; D gene unclear. Per the germline V gene, CDR1 is SEHNR and CDR2 is FQNEAQ (reference sequence). V was pared by 5 bases and J by 1 base, with 17 bases between. The CDR3 has 16 residues. The CDR3 sequence: CASSPYRYQGNTEAFF. Here the CDR3 DNA reads TGTGCCAGCAGCCCCTACCGATACCAAGGGAACACTGAAGCTTTCTTT.

The V and J genes are TRBV6-2 or TRBV6-3 and TRBJ2-1; 12 bases agree with TRBD2. The V segment lost 0 bases and the J segment 9 bases; nucleotides outside the gene matches: 0. The CDR3 is 14 residues long. Germline-derived CDR1 and CDR2 are MNHEY and SVGEGT. In nucleotides, the CDR3 is TGTGCCAGCAGTTACTCGACTAGCGGGAGTGAGCAGTTCTTC. Amino acids: CASSYSTSGSEQFF.

The chain uses TRBV25-1 and TRBJ2-3; 8 nucleotides agree with TRBD2. Germline V gives CDR1 MGHDK, CDR2 SYGVNS. The CDR3 consists of 17 residues. V lost 2 bases, J lost 0 bases, and 7 bases stayed unmatched. The CDR3 DNA sequence: TGTGCCAGCAGTGAAGTATTCGGGGGGGGTAGCACAGATACGCAGTATTTT. This encodes CASSEVFGGGSTDTQYF.

The gene calls are TRBV12-3 or TRBV12-4 and TRBJ1-1; maybe TRBD1 (6 bases). V was shortened by 4 bases and J by 1 base, with 22 bases between the two germline ends. The CDR3 extends over 18 amino acids. The CDR3 loop reads CASSSYNIYRVRNTEAFF. The CDR3, as DNA: TGTGCCAGCAGTTCATATAATATCTACAGGGTCAGGAACACTGAAGCTTTCTTT.

V and J are TRBV12-3 or TRBV12-4 and TRBJ2-2; D remains ambiguous. The CDR3 sequence is 13 residues long. Between the trimmed V and J ends, which lost 6 bases and 6 bases, there was a span of 11 bases. The DNA of the CDR3 is TGTGCCAGCAGCCCCGGGCCGGCCGGGGAGCTGTTTTTT. This translates into CASSPGPAGELFF.

In DNA, the CDR3 is TGTGCCAGCGGCGGACCTCGGGAGGGGCATGGCTACACCTTC. Its translation is CASGGPREGHGYTF. This rearrangement joins TRBV2 to TRBJ1-2; tentatively, D is TRBD1 (5 bases). V was shortened by 8 bases and J by 6 bases, with 19 bases between the two germline ends. The germline V gene encodes CDR1 SNHLY and CDR2 FYNNEI. The CDR3 is 14 residues long.

The chain combines TRBV11-1 with TRBJ2-4; 11 positions agree with TRBD2. Germline V gene lookup returns CDR1 SGHAT and CDR2 FQDESV (reference sequence). V was pared by 0 bases and J by 1 base, with 5 bases of the junction left unmatched. The CDR3 has 18 amino acids. The DNA for the CDR3 is TGTGCCAGCAGCTTAGCAACTAGCGGGAGCGTTGCCAAAAACATTCAGTACTTC. This encodes CASSLATSGSVAKNIQYF.

This chain uses TRBV7-8 with TRBJ2-3; TRBD1 matches 10 bases. This CDR3 spans 20 amino acids. Germline trimming cut 0 bases from V and 5 bases from J; bases unmatched to any gene: 17. Germline CDR1 SGHVS, CDR2 FQNEAQ. CDR3 sequence reads: CASSLAPGQGSERILDTQYF. The CDR3 coding sequence is TGTGCCAGCAGCTTAGCGCCGGGACAGGGGTCGGAGAGGATCCTAGATACGCAGTATTTT.

The DNA of the CDR3 is TGTGCCAGCAGTTTTGTGACTACCGGGGAGCTGTTTTTT. This codes for CASSFVTTGELFF. This sequence joins TRBV27 and TRBJ2-2; D unresolved. CDR1 is MNHEY, CDR2 SMNVEV, per germline (reference sequence). The CDR3 consists of 13 residues. The V end lost 3 bases, the J end lost 5 bases, and 7 bases lay between the germline ends.

The gene calls are TRBV21-1 and TRBJ2-6; no check of the table's D call, TRBD1, against the DNA was made. TRBV21-1 is a pseudogene segment. This CDR3 contains 17 residues. CDR3 amino acids: CASSPGQGSSGANVLTF. The CDR3 DNA sequence: TGTGCCAGCAGCCCGGGACAGGGGAGCTCTGGGGCCAACGTCCTGACTTTC.